Below, 19 T cell receptor beta chains from the same sample are listed, as sequenced in a study of PD-1 blockade in classical Hodgkin lymphoma. Every single patient, without exception, relapsed after autologous stem cell transplantation, and brentuximab vedotin exposure varied. Here immunoSEQ multiplex PCR was the method, and the copy in TCRdb shows in-frame clones only, minus some. The sample lists roughly 41,000 clones, 70% to 90% occurring once. The sequencing here drew on peripheral blood mononuclear cells (PBMCs), taken before the second cycle of nivolumab. The receptors come from a human donor with classical Hodgkin lymphoma.

The chain links TRBV6-6 to TRBJ1-4, with TRBD1 identical over 11 bases. This CDR3 comprises 15 residues. Losses at the gene ends were 1 base for V and 7 bases for J; bases not matched to a gene: 2. Germline CDR1 and CDR2: MNHNY and SVGAGI (reference sequence). The CDR3 DNA is TGTGCCAGCAGTTACTTAGGGACAGGGGGTGAAAAACTGTTTTTT. Translation gives CASSYLGTGGEKLFF.

V gene TRBV6-6 combines with J gene TRBJ1-1, with 10 bases fitting TRBD1. Germline V gene data show CDR1 as MNHNY and CDR2 as SVGAGI (reference sequence). Trimming took 5 bases from V and 6 from J; bases not matched to a gene: 9. The CDR3 totals 15 residues. The CDR3 here is CASSPLTGGYAEAFF. The CDR3 DNA follows: TGTGCCAGCAGTCCCTTGACAGGGGGCTACGCTGAAGCTTTCTTT.

The gene calls are TRBV28 and TRBJ2-3, with TRBD2 identical over 12 bases. CDR1 MDHEN and CDR2 SYDVKM come from the germline V gene. Trimming at V came to 2 bases and at J to 4 bases, leaving 7 bases not matched to a gene. This CDR3 is 17 amino acids long. The CDR3, as DNA: TGTGCCAGCAGTTTAATCCTAGCGGGAGGGGTAGCAGATACGCAGTATTTT. Translation gives CASSLILAGGVADTQYF. Full variable domain (remainder filled in from reference TRBV28 and TRBJ2-3): DVKVTQSSRYLVKRTGEKVFLECVQDMDHENMFWYRQDPGLGLRLIYFSYDVKMKEKGDIPEGYSVSREKKERFSLILESASTNQTSMYLCASSLILAGGVADTQYFGPGTRLTVL.

The chain combines TRBV5-1 with TRBJ2-4, with TRBD1 matching over 10 bases. Germline V gives CDR1 SGHRS, CDR2 YFSETQ. This CDR3 contains 15 residues. The V segment lost 2 bases and the J segment 8 bases; nucleotides outside the gene matches: 7. In nucleotides, the CDR3 is TGCGCCAGCAGCTTAGGGACAGGGGCGGGGGACATTCAGTACTTC. Protein sequence: CASSLGTGAGDIQYF.

V usage is TRBV9 and J usage is TRBJ2-5, with D perhaps assigned TRBD1 or TRBD2 (5 bases each). Germline CDR1 reads SGDLS; CDR2 reads YYNGEE. V lost 0 bases and J lost 9, with 12 bases in between. This CDR3 spans 13 amino acids. The CDR3 DNA reads as TGTGCCAGCAGCGTAGGACAGCTCGGGGCCCAGTACTTC. Translated, it gives CASSVGQLGAQYF.

The rearrangement uses TRBV5-4 and TRBJ2-7; 13 nucleotides line up with TRBD2. The trim removed 4 bases at V and 6 bases at J, leaving 4 bases unmatched. Germline CDR1 is SGHNT and CDR2 is YYREEE (reference sequence). The CDR3 loop spans 14 amino acids. The CDR3 DNA sequence: TGTGCCAGCAGCCAGGGACTAGCGGGAAGCGAGCAGTACTTC. Protein: CASSQGLAGSEQYF.

The chain couples TRBV30 to TRBJ2-7, with 7 bases that match TRBD1. The CDR3 runs 14 residues. Unmatched junction bases numbered 11, after V lost 2 bases and J lost 7 bases. CDR1 and CDR2 (germline): GTSNPN, SVGIG (reference sequence). CDR3 amino acids: CAWSSGTAFGEQYF. The CDR3 DNA is TGTGCCTGGAGTAGTGGGACAGCTTTTGGGGAGCAGTACTTC.

This clone was observed a single time. The chain joins TRBV7-8 to TRBJ2-6, with D tentatively TRBD1 or TRBD2 (6 bases each). Between the trimmed V and J ends, which lost 5 bases and 2 bases, there was a span of 22 bases. The CDR3 is made up of 19 amino acids. Germline V gives CDR1 SGHVS, CDR2 FQNEAQ. CDR3 region: CASSPRGPGTKAGANVLTF. The CDR3 bases are TGTGCCAGCAGCCCGCGGGGCCCCGGGACAAAAGCTGGGGCCAACGTCCTGACTTTC.

The chain is built from TRBV19 and TRBJ2-7; D perhaps matches TRBD2 (6 bases). Germline lookup yields CDR1 LNHDA and CDR2 SQIVND (reference sequence). CDR3 length: 16 residues. Trimming cost V 6 bases and J 0 bases, with 18 bases left between them. The CDR3 loop is CASSLYGGWSSYEQYF. Written as DNA, the CDR3 is TGTGCCAGTAGCCTTTATGGGGGGTGGTCCTCCTACGAGCAGTACTTC.

The V and J genes are TRBV5-4 and TRBJ2-1, with TRBD2 as a possible D gene (6 bases). The CDR3 has 13 amino acids. Deletions cut 4 bases from V and 15 bases from J, with 20 bases between. Germline lookup yields CDR1 SGHNT and CDR2 YYREEE (reference sequence). The CDR3 sequence is CASSLEGSVRRFF. The CDR3 nucleotides read TGTGCCAGCAGCCTGGAGGGTTCCGTTCGGCGGTTCTTC. The full variable domain, in which reference TRBV5-4 and TRBJ2-1 provide the parts outside the CDR3, is ETGVTQSPTHLIKTRGQQVTLRCSSQSGHNTVSWYQQALGQGPQFIFQYYREEENGRGNFPPRFSGLQFPNYSSELNVNALELDDSALYLCASSLEGSVRRFFGPGTRLTVL.

The chain's CDR3 is CASGLTGEVFYEQYF. The CDR3 bases are TGTGCTAGTGGTTTGACCGGAGAAGTATTCTACGAGCAGTACTTC. This chain uses TRBV12-5 with TRBJ2-7; D ambiguous. This CDR3 has 15 residues. Trimming pared 2 bases from V and 3 bases from J, leaving 14 bases between. Germline V lookup: CDR1 LGHNT, CDR2 FRNRAP.

This chain links TRBV13 with TRBJ2-3, with 7 bases aligning to TRBD2. CDR3 length equals 19 residues. The germline V gene encodes CDR1 PRHDT and CDR2 FYEKMQ (reference sequence). With 0 bases clipped from V and 3 bases from J, the junction kept 15 bases outside the gene matches. DNA of the CDR3: TGTGCCAGCAGCTTAGGTCCAGCGGGACTCCTTAGACCAACAGATACGCAGTATTTT. Amino acids: CASSLGPAGLLRPTDTQYF.

This rearrangement joins TRBV6-5 to TRBJ2-3, with 8 bases lining up with TRBD2. V dropped 6 bases and J dropped 1; count of bases not matched to a gene: 6. Germline V CDR1 and CDR2: MNHEY, SVGAGI. The CDR3 has 15 residues. The CDR3 sequence: CASSLSGSRTDTQYF. CDR3 DNA sequence: TGTGCCAGCAGCTTAAGCGGGAGCCGCACAGATACGCAGTATTTT.

This chain connects TRBV10-1 to TRBJ2-3; TRBD2 aligns across 9 bases. The germline V gene encodes CDR1 WNHNN and CDR2 SYGVQD (reference sequence). J lost 0 bases, V lost 3 bases, and 1 base had no gene match. The CDR3 runs to 15 residues. CDR3 sequence (DNA): TGCGCCAGCAGTGAAACTAGCGGGAGCACAGATACGCAGTATTTT. Amino acids: CASSETSGSTDTQYF.

V gene TRBV4-1 combines with J gene TRBJ2-1; D might be TRBD2 (6 bases). The CDR3 runs to 13 residues. The germline V gene encodes CDR1 MGHRA and CDR2 YSYEKL. The V gene lost 11 bases and the J gene lost 4 bases, with 15 bases spanning the gap. CDR3 sequence: CARRDCRYNEQFF. Here the CDR3 DNA reads TGCGCCCGTAGGGACTGTCGATACAATGAGCAGTTCTTC.

The J gene is TRBJ2-3, the V gene TRBV7-3, with 11 bases aligning to TRBD2. Trimming took 5 bases from V and 2 from J; bases not matched to a gene: 6. Germline CDR1 SGHTA, CDR2 FQGTGA. This CDR3 is built from 16 residues. The CDR3 DNA follows: TGTGCCAGCAGCCCCGTAGCGGGAGGGCTCACAGATACGCAGTATTTT. This gives the protein CASSPVAGGLTDTQYF.

This clone was observed once. The chain joins TRBV28 to TRBJ2-7, with 7 bases identical to TRBD2. Trimming at V came to 6 bases and at J to 5 bases, leaving 10 bases not matched to a gene. Germline lookup yields CDR1 MDHEN and CDR2 SYDVKM. The CDR3 totals 14 residues. In DNA, the CDR3 is TGTGCCAGCAGGCACATGGGGAGGGTGCACGAGCAGTACTTC. Its protein is CASRHMGRVHEQYF.

This clone occurred a few times. The chain combines TRBV19 with TRBJ1-1; 8 nucleotides agree with TRBD1. CDR1 is LNHDA, CDR2 SQIVND, per germline (reference sequence). The CDR3 contains 14 residues. The J segment lost 7 bases and the V segment lost 6 bases, leaving 10 bases of the junction unmatched. The CDR3 nucleotides are TGTGCCAGTAGGGTCGGACAGGGTGAGGGTGAAGCTTTCTTT. Residues: CASRVGQGEGEAFF.

The chain couples TRBV18 to TRBJ1-1; D is unresolved. CDR3 length: 13 residues. The V gene lost 0 bases and the J gene lost 8 bases, with 10 bases spanning the gap. Germline CDR1 KGHSH, CDR2 LQKENI. CDR3 DNA: TGTGCCAGCTCACCACCAGGGTACCGAGAAGCTTTCTTT. This gives the protein CASSPPGYREAFF.